Shown below are 16 T cell receptor beta chains from a single sample sequenced in a study of T cell repertoires in cytomegalovirus infection. TCRdb fed the reads into MiXCR, producing one record per CDR3 protein. Among approximately 320,000 distinct CDR3 sequences listed, 9.5% were seen once. The sample taken for sequencing was PBMCs. Receptor source: a human donor in good health (CMV status not recorded). Some clones in this sample may be carry-over from other donors' samples.

The genes are TRBV20-1 and TRBJ1-1; tentative D call: TRBD1 (5 bases). Germline assignment: CDR1 DFQATT and CDR2 SNEGSKA (reference sequence). The CDR3 totals 12 residues. V lost 6 bases and J 5 bases, leaving 13 bases between the germline ends. The CDR3: CSAKPWGTEAFF. The DNA for the CDR3 is TGCAGTGCCAAGCCCTGGGGGACTGAAGCTTTCTTT.

This sequence joins TRBV5-1 and TRBJ1-1, with D perhaps TRBD1 (6 bases). Trimming removed 0 bases from V and 6 bases from J, with 15 bases in between. The CDR3 runs to 15 residues. From germline, CDR1 is SGHRS and CDR2 YFSETQ. Written as DNA, the CDR3 is TGCGCCAGCAGCTTGGATACAGGGAGAATGGCTGAAGCTTTCTTT. Its translation: CASSLDTGRMAEAFF.

This clonotype was counted a few times. V gene TRBV27 combines with J gene TRBJ2-3, with D possibly being TRBD1 or TRBD2 (5 bases each). The V gene's germline CDR1 is MNHEY and CDR2 SMNVEV (reference sequence). This CDR3 is built from 17 residues. V shed 2 bases and J shed 5 bases, with 20 bases lying between them. CDR3 DNA: TGTGCCAGCAGTTTAATTCCCCCCACCGGGACGCGAGATACGCAGTATTTT. Amino acids: CASSLIPPTGTRDTQYF.

The sample holds a few counts of this clonotype. The chain has TRBV15 and TRBJ2-3; D is unresolved. Germline loops: CDR1 LNHNV, CDR2 YYDKDF (reference sequence). The CDR3 loop spans 16 amino acids. Trimming removed 1 base from V and 4 bases from J, with 15 bases in between. The CDR3 DNA follows: TGTGCCACCAGCAGAGCCATAGCAAGGGCCGCAGATACGCAGTATTTT. Its protein is CATSRAIARAADTQYF.

Many counts were recorded for this clonotype. The V call is TRBV5-5, the J call TRBJ2-6; D call uncertain. Trimming left V 5 bases short and J 0 bases short, with 12 bases between. From germline, CDR1 is SGHKS and CDR2 YYEKEE (reference sequence). This CDR3 has 16 residues. CDR3 loop: CASSSATNSGANVLTF. CDR3 DNA: TGTGCCAGCAGTTCGGCCACGAACTCTGGGGCCAACGTCCTGACTTTC.

The V call is TRBV6-1, the J call TRBJ2-3, with a weak D call TRBD1 (6 bases). The CDR3 loop spans 12 amino acids. Germline V gives CDR1 MNHNS, CDR2 SASEGT. The V end was cut by 7 bases, the J end by 4 bases, with 9 bases between. CDR3 residues: CASNPGADTQYF. The DNA of the CDR3 is TGTGCCAGCAACCCAGGGGCAGATACGCAGTATTTT.

A few counts support this clonotype. The rearrangement uses TRBV20-1 and TRBJ1-1; 10 bases align to TRBD1. This CDR3 is 14 amino acids long. V was pared by 1 base and J by 6 bases, with 5 bases of the junction left unmatched. Germline V gene data show CDR1 as DFQATT and CDR2 as SNEGSKA (reference sequence). The CDR3 protein is CSARGGQGVPEAFF. The CDR3 region has the DNA TGCAGTGCTAGAGGAGGACAGGGGGTTCCTGAAGCTTTCTTT.

The chain carries TRBV20-1 and TRBJ1-6; D gene unclear. This CDR3 is 13 amino acids long. Germline V lookup: CDR1 DFQATT, CDR2 SNEGSKA (reference sequence). Trimming removed 3 bases from V and 10 bases from J, with 13 bases in between. The CDR3 DNA follows: TGCAGTGCTAGGACCGCTAGGGCGTCACCCCTCCACTTT. The encoded protein is CSARTARASPLHF.

Worth noting for this clonotype: A single base separates this from a much larger clone, so it may be a read error. Given the absence of the conserved phenylalanine or tryptophan at the CDR3 end, a read error is likely. The rearrangement uses TRBV7-2 and TRBJ1-2, with 8 nucleotides matching TRBD1. The J segment lost 8 bases and the V segment lost 5 bases, leaving 16 bases of the junction unmatched. The length of the CDR3 is 16 residues. From germline, CDR1 is SGHTA and CDR2 FQGNSA. The CDR3 reads CASSADRAGVMEGYTY. The CDR3 DNA is TGTGCCAGCAGCGCGGACAGGGCCGGCGTTATGGAGGGCTACACCTAC.

V is TRBV6-1 and J is TRBJ1-6; no definite D call. The CDR3 runs to 17 residues. Trimming removed 5 bases from V and 0 bases from J, with 14 bases in between. The germline gives CDR1 MNHNS, CDR2 SASEGT. CDR3 in amino acids: CASSWSAVGSYNSPLHF. For the CDR3, the DNA is TGTGCCAGCAGTTGGTCGGCAGTGGGCTCCTATAATTCACCCCTCCACTTT.

This clonotype has only a few counts. This sequence joins TRBV20-1 and TRBJ2-7; D remains ambiguous. Trimming removed 2 bases from V and 0 bases from J, with 11 bases in between. This CDR3 has 14 amino acids. Germline CDR1 DFQATT, CDR2 SNEGSKA (reference sequence). The CDR3 DNA is TGCAGTGCTAGATTCGTCACTCTCTCCTACGAGCAGTACTTC. Residues: CSARFVTLSYEQYF.

This clonotype came up a few times. V gene TRBV25-1 combines with J gene TRBJ2-2; D is uncertain. Germline loops: CDR1 MGHDK, CDR2 SYGVNS. V lost 4 bases, J lost 8 bases, and 8 bases lay in between. The CDR3 length is 12 residues. The CDR3 is CASSVTGGELFF. The CDR3 coding sequence is TGTGCCAGCAGTGTCACTGGGGGGGAGCTGTTTTTT.

This clonotype was recorded a few times. The J gene is TRBJ1-5, the V gene TRBV20-1, with unresolved D. Germline loops: CDR1 DFQATT, CDR2 SNEGSKA (reference sequence). CDR3 size: 14 residues. The V and J ends lost 3 bases and 1 base respectively, with 10 bases between them. The CDR3 reads CSARNTESNQPQHF. DNA for the CDR3: TGCAGTGCTAGGAATACAGAAAGCAATCAGCCCCAGCATTTT.

The gene calls are TRBV12-3 or TRBV12-4 and TRBJ2-2; 9 bases align to TRBD1. The V gene end was trimmed by 1 base and the J gene end by 4 bases; junction bases not matched to a gene: 4. The CDR3 totals 16 residues. CDR3 DNA: TGTGCCAGCAGTTTAGGGGACAGGGAGGGCACCGGGGAGCTGTTTTTT. This gives the protein CASSLGDREGTGELFF.

This clonotype was recorded a few times. The chain joins TRBV27 to TRBJ1-1; no clear D gene. V was cut by 2 bases and J by 1 base, with 8 bases left in between. CDR3 length: 14 residues. Per the germline V gene, CDR1 is MNHEY and CDR2 is SMNVEV (reference sequence). The DNA of the CDR3 is TGTGCCAGCAGTTTAGGCCAGTCGAACACTGAAGCTTTCTTT. Translation: CASSLGQSNTEAFF.

This clonotype was counted between two and nine times. The rearrangement links TRBV7-2 to TRBJ1-3; TRBD1 might be the D (5 bases). The germline V and J ends were trimmed by 0 bases and 2 bases, with 8 bases remaining between them. This CDR3 is built from 15 residues. The germline V gene has CDR1 SGHTA and CDR2 FQGNSA. The CDR3 is CASSLAGRAGNTIYF. In DNA, the CDR3 is TGTGCCAGCAGCTTAGCCGGCAGGGCTGGAAACACCATATATTTT.